This TCR beta chain was documented in a study of patients and donors after allogeneic stem cell transplantation. Germline-derived CDR1 and CDR2 are GTSNPN and SVGIG (reference sequence). The CDR3 extends over 15 amino acids. V lost 7 bases and J 1 base, leaving 16 bases between the germline ends. This clonotype was seen only once. Using its own MiXCR run on the RT-PCR reads, TCRdb lists one record per CDR3 protein. This table has some 160,000 distinct CDR3 sequences, about 24% appearing once. V is TRBV30 and J is TRBJ1-4; D uncertain. The sequenced sample consisted of blood, either unsorted or a sorted T cell fraction (not recorded which). The origin of this receptor is a human donor who was either an allogeneic HSCT recipient or a stem cell or donor lymphocyte infusion donor (not recorded which). It is not recorded whose cells these are; they may come from a transplant donor. Here the CDR3 DNA reads TGTGCCTCCCTGCCCGTCAAGGGAACTAATGAAAAACTGTTTTTT. Translating it yields CASLPVKGTNEKLFF. Combining the CDR3 with reference TRBV30 and TRBJ1-4 gives the whole variable domain SQTIHQWPATLVQPVGSPLSLECTVEGTSNPNLYWYRQAAGRGLQLLFYSVGIGQISSEVPQNLSASRPQDRQFILSSKKLLLSDSGFYLCASLPVKGTNEKLFFGSGTQLSVL.